This note documents a single T cell receptor (beta chain) sequence. Antigen: not known. CDR1 is SNHLY and CDR2 is FYNNEI in the germline V gene. This CDR3 comprises 14 residues. V lost 5 bases and J 6 bases, leaving 14 bases between the germline ends. The data were obtained in a study of a mutant IDH1 vaccine in newly diagnosed glioma. At the level of the study: Treated patients had a mean age of around 39 years and a sex split that was roughly 60% male and roughly 40% female.

Sequencing used immunoSEQ multiplex PCR; TCRdb keeps in-frame clones, though not all of them. The table shows over 30,000 clones, with about 83% occurring only once. Regarding time point: week 47, end of study. It was 300 ug of mutant IDH1 20-mer peptide that made up each vaccine dose, given with topical imiquimod. The specimen comprised PBMCs, sampled from a glioma patient whose treatment included an IDH1 peptide vaccine. This TCR was sampled from a woman aged 30 to 39 with glioma. The V gene is TRBV2, the J gene TRBJ1-5; TRBD1 might be the D (6 bases). In DNA form, the CDR3 reads TGTGCCAGCAGTACCGGACAGTTCGGTCAGCCCCAGCATTTT. This encodes CASSTGQFGQPQHF.